One sample yielded the 27 T cell receptor beta chains listed below, sequenced in a study of T cell responses to AZD1222 COVID-19 vaccine. The method was immunoSEQ multiplex PCR; TCRdb's version includes in-frame clones alone and lacks a portion of them. The sample yields about 150,000 clones, 90% seen once. Sequences were derived from peripheral blood, sampled 28 days after the second AZD1222 dose. Receptor source: an adult who received the AZD1222 COVID-19 vaccine.

The chain couples TRBV19 to TRBJ2-6, with D uncertain. V lost 6 bases, J lost 1 base, and 13 bases lay in between. The V gene's germline CDR1 is LNHDA and CDR2 SQIVND (reference sequence). The CDR3 totals 16 residues. The CDR3 DNA follows: TGTGCCAGTAGATTTTGGACGGAATCTGGGGCCAACGTCCTGACTTTC. Translation gives CASRFWTESGANVLTF.

A note on this clone: This CDR3 fails to terminate in the conserved phenylalanine or tryptophan, so it likely reflects a read error. Because the CDR3's place on the DNA is in doubt, the DNA is left out and the CDR3 is given as listed by TCRdb. The J gene is TRBJ1-2, the V gene TRBV21-1; the table assigns TRBD1, which was not confirmed against the DNA. TRBV21-1 is termed a pseudogene. Including both end residues, the CDR3 is 9 amino acids long. This CDR3 is CASSIGQNG.

V gene TRBV19 combines with J gene TRBJ1-4; the D gene is possibly TRBD1 (6 bases). This CDR3 has 14 amino acids. V lost 6 bases to trimming and J lost 7 bases, with 15 bases between them. Per the germline V gene, CDR1 is LNHDA and CDR2 is SQIVND (reference sequence). CDR3 protein: CASSPGQFGEKLFF. The DNA of the CDR3 is TGTGCCAGTAGCCCAGGACAGTTTGGTGAAAAACTGTTTTTT.

The CDR3 DNA reads as TGTGCCAGTAGTATGGGGCAGGGGAAGGCTGGGGCCAACGTCCTGACTTTC. Its protein is CASSMGQGKAGANVLTF. The chain employs TRBV19 and TRBJ2-6, with TRBD1 as a possible D gene (6 bases). The CDR3 totals 17 residues. CDR1 is LNHDA, CDR2 SQIVND, per germline (reference sequence). Deletions cut 3 bases from V and 2 bases from J, with 14 bases between. The full variable domain, its missing parts supplied by reference TRBV19 and TRBJ2-6, is DGGITQSPKYLFRKEGQNVTLSCEQNLNHDAMYWYRQDPGQGLRLIYYSQIVNDFQKGDIAEGYSVSREKKESFPLTVTSAQKNPTAFYLCASSMGQGKAGANVLTFGAGSRLTVL.

V gene TRBV28 combines with J gene TRBJ1-2; unclear D gene. CDR3 length: 12 amino acids. V lost 7 bases and J lost 5, with 11 bases in between. Per the germline V gene, CDR1 is MDHEN and CDR2 is SYDVKM. CDR3: CASTSHGYGYTF. DNA of the CDR3: TGTGCCAGCACTTCTCATGGGTATGGCTACACCTTC.

The V call is TRBV28, the J call TRBJ1-2; possible D gene TRBD1, 6 bases. The germline CDR1 and CDR2 sequences are MDHEN and SYDVKM. CDR3 length equals 16 residues. V shed 6 bases and J shed 6 bases, with 23 bases lying between them. CDR3 nucleotides: TGTGCCAGCAGGGCAAGGGGGGCAGAGTTTCACCATGGCTACACCTTC. This encodes CASRARGAEFHHGYTF.

The sample holds a few counts of this clone. V gene TRBV10-3 combines with J gene TRBJ1-1; 12 bases align to TRBD1. CDR1 ENHRY and CDR2 SYGVKD come from the germline V gene. Unmatched junction bases numbered 6, after V lost 5 bases and J lost 2 bases. The CDR3 is 16 amino acids. CDR3: CAISQTGTGGNTEAFF. The CDR3 coding sequence is TGTGCCATCAGTCAAACCGGGACAGGGGGCAACACTGAAGCTTTCTTT.

This clone appeared a few times. The chain joins TRBV13 to TRBJ2-7, with 10 nucleotides matching TRBD1. Germline V gives CDR1 PRHDT, CDR2 FYEKMQ (reference sequence). With 3 bases clipped from V and 7 bases from J, the junction kept 6 bases outside the gene matches. The CDR3 contains 14 residues. This CDR3 reads CASSLGQGPWEQYF. The CDR3 DNA follows: TGTGCCAGCAGCTTGGGACAGGGGCCCTGGGAGCAGTACTTC.

V usage is TRBV24-1 and J usage is TRBJ1-5; D ambiguous. The germline CDR1 and CDR2 sequences are KGHDR and SFDVKD. This CDR3 spans 13 amino acids. Trimming pared 7 bases from V and 0 bases from J, leaving 6 bases between. DNA of the CDR3: TGTGCCACCAGCGGTGGTAGCAATCAGCCCCAGCATTTT. It yields the protein CATSGGSNQPQHF.

This clone was picked up a small number of times. The rearrangement uses TRBV7-3 and TRBJ1-1; a possible D gene is TRBD1 (5 bases). This CDR3 has 15 residues. Germline assignment: CDR1 SGHTA and CDR2 FQGTGA. V shed 3 bases and J shed 1 base, with 12 bases lying between them. The CDR3 spells CASSLTDGGNTEAFF. The DNA of the CDR3 is TGTGCCAGCAGCTTGACTGATGGGGGGAACACTGAAGCTTTCTTT.

The genes are TRBV15 and TRBJ2-1; 7 bases are shared with TRBD1. CDR3 length: 16 amino acids. Unmatched junction bases numbered 9, after V lost 3 bases and J lost 4 bases. The germline V gene has CDR1 LNHNV and CDR2 YYDKDF (reference sequence). The CDR3 here is CATSSLRDRQYNEQFF. DNA of the CDR3: TGTGCCACCAGCAGCCTCCGGGACAGACAATACAATGAGCAGTTCTTC.

The chain recombines TRBV7-3 with TRBJ2-1, with 10 bases lining up with TRBD2. The CDR3 has 15 amino acids. CDR1 and CDR2 from the germline V gene are SGHTA and FQGTGA. After removal of 4 bases from V and 4 bases from J, the junction contained 4 bases not matched to a gene. CDR3 sequence reads: CASSYGLAEYNEQFF. CDR3 coding DNA: TGTGCCAGCAGCTACGGACTAGCGGAGTACAATGAGCAGTTCTTC.

This clone was observed once. The chain has TRBV21-1 and TRBJ2-7. TRBV21-1 is marked as a pseudogene. This CDR3 comprises 15 residues. The CDR3 protein is CASSKALCRVYEQYF. For the CDR3, the DNA is TGTGCCAGCAGCAAAGCGCTTTGTAGGGTCTACGAGCAGTACTTC.

The V and J genes are TRBV19 and TRBJ2-5, with D unclear. Trimming cost V 4 bases and J 5 bases, with 11 bases left between them. Looked up from germline, CDR1 is LNHDA and CDR2 is SQIVND (reference sequence). The CDR3 loop spans 13 amino acids. Written as DNA, the CDR3 is TGTGCCAGTAGTACCGAACGTACCGAGACCCAGTACTTC. Translation gives CASSTERTETQYF.

This chain joins TRBV19 and TRBJ1-2; D uncertain. Per the germline V gene, CDR1 is LNHDA and CDR2 is SQIVND (reference sequence). Deletions cut 1 base from V and 8 bases from J, with 11 bases between. There are 13 residues in the CDR3. CDR3 protein: CASSIAPRWGYTF. The CDR3 bases are TGTGCCAGTAGTATAGCTCCCCGGTGGGGCTACACCTTC.

V gene TRBV3-1 (or the pseudogene TRBV3-2) combines with J gene TRBJ2-1; the D is unclear. Germline CDR1 is LGHDT and CDR2 is YNNKEL (reference sequence). V was pared by 11 bases and J by 3 bases, with 14 bases between. This CDR3 has 13 residues. Here the CDR3 DNA reads TGTGCCCACCCCAACGGCCACTACAATGAGCAGTTCTTC. As protein: CAHPNGHYNEQFF.

The V gene is TRBV19, the J gene TRBJ1-2, with D uncertain. Germline CDR1 LNHDA, CDR2 SQIVND (reference sequence). The CDR3 runs 18 residues. V was trimmed by 5 bases and J by 0 bases, leaving 22 bases between them. The DNA of the CDR3 is TGTGCCAGTAGTTTCCACCTTACCGGGCCACCTCCTAACTATGGCTACACCTTC. Translation gives CASSFHLTGPPPNYGYTF.

This clone was seen just once. The chain has TRBV3-1 (or the pseudogene TRBV3-2) and TRBJ2-6; TRBD1 agrees at 8 bases. The CDR3 length is 16 residues. The trim removed 4 bases at V and 4 bases at J, leaving 6 bases unmatched. Germline V gives CDR1 LGHDT, CDR2 YNNKEL (reference sequence). The CDR3 is CASSPQGALGANVLTF. The CDR3 coding sequence is TGTGCCAGCAGCCCCCAGGGGGCGCTAGGGGCCAACGTCCTGACTTTC.

This chain links TRBV5-1 with TRBJ1-2, with D perhaps TRBD1 (6 bases). Trimming cost V 3 bases and J 5 bases, with 20 bases left between them. CDR3 length: 16 residues. Germline V lookup: CDR1 SGHRS, CDR2 YFSETQ. This CDR3 reads CASSSTHRVGRYGYTF. CDR3 bases: TGCGCCAGCAGCTCAACTCACAGGGTCGGCAGGTATGGCTACACCTTC. Together with reference TRBV5-1 and TRBJ1-2, the CDR3 gives the full variable domain: KAGVTQTPRYLIKTRGQQVTLSCSPISGHRSVSWYQQTPGQGLQFLFEYFSETQRNKGNFPGRFSGRQFSNSRSEMNVSTLELGDSALYLCASSSTHRVGRYGYTFGSGTRLTVV.

The chain has TRBV19 and TRBJ1-1; maybe TRBD1 (6 bases). The CDR3 covers 15 residues. In germline, CDR1 is LNHDA, CDR2 SQIVND (reference sequence). Trimming pared 3 bases from V and 0 bases from J, leaving 11 bases between. CDR3 in DNA: TGTGCCAGTAGTATCATAGGACAGTTGAACACTGAAGCTTTCTTT. Amino acid sequence: CASSIIGQLNTEAFF.

This clone occurred once. V and J are TRBV5-1 and TRBJ1-5; possibly TRBD1 for D (5 bases). The V gene's germline CDR1 is SGHRS and CDR2 YFSETQ. V was clipped by 2 bases and J by 3 bases, with 9 bases between them. This CDR3 has 14 residues. The CDR3 region is CASSFGTNNQPQHF. The CDR3 nucleotides are TGCGCCAGCAGCTTCGGGACGAACAATCAGCCCCAGCATTTT.

J is TRBJ1-5 and V is TRBV5-8; D gene ambiguous. Germline V CDR1 and CDR2: SGHTS, YDEGEE. This CDR3 region has 16 residues. V gave up 4 bases and J gave up 9 bases, with 23 bases separating them. For the CDR3, the DNA is TGTGCCAGCAGCAAAGCACGGGCCCCGAGGGCGGCGCCCCAGCATTTT. Amino acid sequence: CASSKARAPRAAPQHF.

The V gene is TRBV4-1, the J gene TRBJ2-7; 7 bases match TRBD2. The germline gives CDR1 MGHRA, CDR2 YSYEKL. The CDR3 spans 13 residues. Trimming at V came to 4 bases and at J to 6 bases, leaving 6 bases not matched to a gene. The CDR3 loop is CASSLRLAVEQYF. In nucleotides, the CDR3 is TGCGCCAGCAGCCTAAGACTAGCCGTCGAGCAGTACTTC.

This rearrangement joins TRBV7-9 to TRBJ2-1, with D hard to call. Germline V lookup: CDR1 SEHNR, CDR2 FQNEAQ (reference sequence). This CDR3 is built from 15 residues. V shed 1 base and J shed 0 bases, with 7 bases lying between them. As DNA, the CDR3 is TGTGCCAGCAGCTTAGTGGCGGTCTCCTACAATGAGCAGTTCTTC. Translation gives CASSLVAVSYNEQFF.

This clone has a handful of counts. The chain is built from TRBV4-1 and TRBJ1-5; D is perhaps TRBD1 (5 bases). The CDR3 is made up of 17 amino acids. Germline lookup yields CDR1 MGHRA and CDR2 YSYEKL. V lost 3 bases to trimming and J lost 3 bases, with 18 bases between them. CDR3 in amino acids: CASSQGRGQSINQPQHF. DNA for the CDR3: TGCGCCAGCAGCCAGGGTCGGGGCCAATCCATCAATCAGCCCCAGCATTTT.

The rearrangement uses TRBV18 and TRBJ1-2; the D is unclear. CDR3 length: 15 amino acids. V was clipped by 0 bases and J by 6 bases, with 14 bases between them. CDR1 is KGHSH, CDR2 LQKENI, per germline. The CDR3 protein is CASSPPVSTENGYTF. The CDR3 nucleotides are TGTGCCAGCTCACCACCGGTATCTACAGAGAATGGCTACACCTTC. Full variable domain (missing parts from reference TRBV18 and TRBJ1-2): NAGVMQNPRHLVRRRGQEARLRCSPMKGHSHVYWYRQLPEEGLKFMVYLQKENIIDESGMPKERFSAEFPKEGPSILRIQQVVRGDSAAYFCASSPPVSTENGYTFGSGTRLTVV.

The V gene is TRBV7-9, the J gene TRBJ2-2; possible D gene TRBD2, 5 bases. This CDR3 comprises 15 residues. Looked up from germline, CDR1 is SEHNR and CDR2 is FQNEAQ (reference sequence). V lost 5 bases, J lost 0 bases, and 10 bases lay in between. CDR3 bases: TGTGCCAGCAGCCCCGGGGATGCGAACACCGGGGAGCTGTTTTTT. Translated, it gives CASSPGDANTGELFF.